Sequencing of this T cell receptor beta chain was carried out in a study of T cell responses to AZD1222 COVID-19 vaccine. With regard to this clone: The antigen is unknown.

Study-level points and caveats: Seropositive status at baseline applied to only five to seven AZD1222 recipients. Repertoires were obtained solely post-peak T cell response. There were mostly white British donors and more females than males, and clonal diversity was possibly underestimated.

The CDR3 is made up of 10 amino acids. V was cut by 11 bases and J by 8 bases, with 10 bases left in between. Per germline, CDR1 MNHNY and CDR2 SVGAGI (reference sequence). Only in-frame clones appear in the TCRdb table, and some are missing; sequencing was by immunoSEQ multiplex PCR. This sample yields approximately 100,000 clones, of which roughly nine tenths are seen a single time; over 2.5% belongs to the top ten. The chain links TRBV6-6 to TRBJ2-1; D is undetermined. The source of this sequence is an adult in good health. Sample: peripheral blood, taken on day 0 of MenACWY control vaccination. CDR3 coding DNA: TGTGCCTTGGGAAGGGATGAGCAGTTCTTC. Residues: CALGRDEQFF.